This T cell receptor beta chain was identified in a study of blood T cells in healthy people across ages. General study findings and limits: No conclusive comparison of naive versus antigen-experienced cells was possible with unsorted PBMCs.

This clonotype was counted between two and nine times. No antigen is known for it. Each donor's blood draw was roughly 10 milliliters of peripheral blood. Then a second PCR, running roughly 6 to 12 cycles, was carried out with a sample-barcoded 5' primer and a J-beta primer mix. TCRdb reanalysed the 5' RACE reads using MiXCR and keeps one entry per CDR3 protein. The repertoire holds approximately 800,000 distinct CDR3 sequences, around 50% seen once, with 15% to 20% in the top ten. The sample taken for sequencing was blood. The clonotype originates from a man of 80 years or more in good health.

CDR3 coding DNA: TGCAGTGCTAGGGAGTACGCCGGGGCTCAAGCTTTCTTT. Amino acids: CSAREYAGAQAFF. The chain links TRBV20-1 to TRBJ1-1; maybe TRBD1 (5 bases). The V and J ends lost 3 bases and 9 bases respectively, with 17 bases between them. The length of the CDR3 is 13 residues. CDR1 and CDR2 from the germline V gene are DFQATT and SNEGSKA (reference sequence).